These 3 T cell receptor beta chains originate from one sample sequenced in a study of regulatory and conventional T cells in RAG deficiency. Some clones are missing from TCRdb's copy, which holds only in-frame ones; the method was immunoSEQ multiplex PCR. The sample includes approximately 8,500 clones, more than 70% of them seen just once. Separately, the same data were catalogued under a study of regulatory T cells. That report adds: The primer mix had 52 TRBV and 13 TRBJ primers.

Sequenced material: CD8+ T cells sorted from blood. These receptors were collected from a human donor in good health.

This clone was seen only a few times. V is TRBV4-1 and J is TRBJ2-2; possible D gene TRBD1, 5 bases. V was pared by 0 bases and J by 5 bases, with 10 bases between. The CDR3 runs to 15 residues. CDR1 and CDR2 from the germline V gene are MGHRA and YSYEKL. CDR3 in DNA: TGCGCCAGCAGCCAAGAGGGCAGGGAAACCGGGGAGCTGTTTTTT. Its protein is CASSQEGRETGELFF.

This clone appeared a few times. The chain couples TRBV4-2 to TRBJ1-5; D remains ambiguous. CDR3 size: 15 residues. In germline, CDR1 is LGHNA, CDR2 YNFKEQ. With 1 base removed from V and 0 bases from J, the gap between germline ends came to 7 bases. CDR3 protein: CASSQGPLSNQPQHF. CDR3 sequence (DNA): TGTGCCAGCAGCCAAGGACCGCTTAGCAATCAGCCCCAGCATTTT.

The V and J genes are TRBV12-5 and TRBJ2-1; a weak D match, TRBD1 (5 bases). Trimming cost V 6 bases and J 15 bases, with 12 bases left between them. Germline loops: CDR1 LGHNT, CDR2 FRNRAP. The CDR3 extends over 10 amino acids. The CDR3: CASGDSPRFF. CDR3 DNA sequence: TGTGCTAGTGGCGACAGTCCACGGTTCTTC.